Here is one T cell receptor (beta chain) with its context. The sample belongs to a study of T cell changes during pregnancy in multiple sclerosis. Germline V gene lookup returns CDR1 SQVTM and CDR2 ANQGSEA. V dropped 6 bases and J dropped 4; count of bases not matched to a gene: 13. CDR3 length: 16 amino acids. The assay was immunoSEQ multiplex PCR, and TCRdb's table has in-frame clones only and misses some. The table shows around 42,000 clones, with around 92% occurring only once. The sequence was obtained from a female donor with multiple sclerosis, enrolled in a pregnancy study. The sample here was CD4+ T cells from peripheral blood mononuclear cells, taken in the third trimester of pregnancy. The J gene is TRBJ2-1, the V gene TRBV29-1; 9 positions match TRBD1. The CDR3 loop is CSVLAGQGNSYNEQFF. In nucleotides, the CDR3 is TGCAGCGTCCTCGCGGGACAGGGTAATTCTTACAATGAGCAGTTCTTC.